The TCR beta chain described here comes from a study of cytomegalovirus exposure and HLA in healthy donors. Study-wide results and caveats: Later analysis identified several of the most significant clusters that appeared linked to common viral pathogens. In a later analysis, an Asian-associated ancestry cluster reportedly showed fewer N-insertions than the approximately 640-donor mean. The study flagged roughly 150 TCR beta chains as cytomegalovirus-associated. Later analysis identified a missense DCLRE1C variant that was linked to TCR beta V- and J-gene trimming.

The PCR had 60 Vbeta and 13 Jbeta primers. Produced via immunoSEQ multiplex PCR; TCRdb's table is partial and in-frame only. Here the sample spans around 120,000 clones, approximately 80% being singletons. A remark on this clone: Its antigen is not identified.

The V gene end was trimmed by 1 base and the J gene end by 7 bases; junction bases not matched to a gene: 4. CDR1 SNHLY and CDR2 FYNNEI come from the germline V gene. There are 16 residues in the CDR3. The specimen was PBMCs. The chain recombines TRBV2 with TRBJ2-1; TRBD2 aligns across 13 bases. The sequence derives from a woman aged 40 to 50 in good health and CMV-seronegative. Written as DNA, the CDR3 is TGTGCCAGCAGTGAAGGGACTAGCGGGGGCTTTAATGAGCAGTTCTTC. It specifies CASSEGTSGGFNEQFF.